This T cell receptor (beta chain) originates from a study of blood T cell repertoires in COVID-19. Original analysis: Researchers report that nucleated cell counts were estimated from reference gene primer amplification. The table came from immunoSEQ multiplex PCR; TCRdb's copy has only in-frame clones and leaves some out. V and J calls and clone size follow that table, whereas D and trimming were derived from the DNA. The sample records about 160,000 clones, 87% being singletons. This CDR3 contains 16 residues. Trimming took 0 bases from V and 1 from J, leaving 12 bases between them. Per the germline V gene, CDR1 is MNHEY and CDR2 is SMNVEV (reference sequence).

J is TRBJ1-1 and V is TRBV27; unclear D gene. The TCR originated in a woman aged 55-70 years who had recovered from COVID-19. Sequencing was carried out using peripheral blood. CDR3 nucleotide sequence: TGTGCCAGCAGTTTATCCGTGGCCCCTGGGAACACTGAAGCTTTCTTT. Its translation is CASSLSVAPGNTEAFF.